These 29 T cell receptor beta chains were sequenced from one sample in a study of cytomegalovirus exposure and HLA in healthy donors. Primers for the PCR totalled 60 Vbeta and 13 Jbeta. Repertoires were generated with immunoSEQ multiplex PCR, while TCRdb's copy carries only in-frame clones and drops some. The sample totals roughly 74,000 clones. Material for sequencing was PBMCs. The receptors were gathered from a female donor in good health and CMV-seropositive.

This sequence joins TRBV28 and TRBJ2-7; 11 bases fit TRBD2. This CDR3 comprises 14 residues. The germline V gene has CDR1 MDHEN and CDR2 SYDVKM. The V segment lost 7 bases and the J segment 2 bases; nucleotides outside the gene matches: 4. The CDR3 loop reads CASTGTSGAYEQYF. CDR3 DNA: TGTGCCAGCACCGGGACTAGCGGCGCCTACGAGCAGTACTTC. The full variable domain, rest sourced from reference TRBV28 and TRBJ2-7, is DVKVTQSSRYLVKRTGEKVFLECVQDMDHENMFWYRQDPGLGLRLIYFSYDVKMKEKGDIPEGYSVSREKKERFSLILESASTNQTSMYLCASTGTSGAYEQYFGPGTRLTVT.

This chain joins TRBV27 and TRBJ1-1; the match to TRBD1 covers 8 bases. Germline CDR1 and CDR2: MNHEY and SMNVEV (reference sequence). The V and J ends lost 3 bases and 8 bases, in that order; junction bases with no gene match: 8. This CDR3 has 14 residues. The CDR3 DNA reads TGTGCCAGCAGTTTTCGCCCGTGGACAGGGGAAGCTTTCTTT. Translation gives CASSFRPWTGEAFF.

The chain recombines TRBV4-1 with TRBJ1-1; TRBD1 agrees at 8 bases. This CDR3 is built from 18 residues. J lost 0 bases, V lost 0 bases, and 9 bases had no gene match. Per the germline V gene, CDR1 is MGHRA and CDR2 is YSYEKL. The CDR3 coding sequence is TGCGCCAGCAGCCAAGATCGGGCGGACAGGGATCTGAACACTGAAGCTTTCTTT. Protein product: CASSQDRADRDLNTEAFF.

This chain links TRBV14 with TRBJ2-5; D call uncertain. The CDR3 length is 13 residues. CDR1 is SGHDN and CDR2 is FVKESK in the germline V gene. V was cut by 1 base and J by 4 bases, with 7 bases left in between. In nucleotides, the CDR3 is TGTGCCAGCAGCCAAGGTCCAGGAGAGACCCAGTACTTC. Its protein product is CASSQGPGETQYF.

The CDR3 DNA reads as TGTGCCAGCTCCCTAGTGACGGCGGCGGGCACAGATACGCAGTATTTT. It codes for CASSLVTAAGTDTQYF. This chain joins TRBV18 and TRBJ2-3; no firm D call. V was clipped by 6 bases and J by 1 base, with 17 bases between them. Per the germline V gene, CDR1 is KGHSH and CDR2 is LQKENI. The CDR3 has 16 residues.

V gene TRBV6-5 combines with J gene TRBJ2-7; the D gene is possibly TRBD2 (6 bases). The CDR3 extends over 13 amino acids. Germline CDR1 MNHEY, CDR2 SVGAGI. Trimming removed 4 bases from V and 2 bases from J, with 9 bases in between. This CDR3 reads CASSLAVTYEQYF. The CDR3 DNA is TGTGCCAGCAGTTTAGCGGTAACCTACGAGCAGTACTTC.

The chain couples TRBV7-9 to TRBJ1-1; 8 bases are a match to TRBD1. Germline V lookup: CDR1 SEHNR, CDR2 FQNEAQ (reference sequence). Trimming cost V 2 bases and J 5 bases; bases outside gene matches: 7. The CDR3 totals 15 residues. The chain's CDR3 is CASSLFDRGGTEAFF. CDR3 in DNA: TGTGCCAGCAGCTTATTCGACAGGGGAGGTACTGAAGCTTTCTTT. The entire variable domain, with the rest obtained from reference TRBV7-9 and TRBJ1-1, is as follows: DTGVSQNPRHKITKRGQNVTFRCDPISEHNRLYWYRQTLGQGPEFLTYFQNEAQLEKSRLLSDRFSAERPKGSFSTLEIQRTEQGDSAMYLCASSLFDRGGTEAFFGQGTRLTVV.

The chain combines TRBV9 with TRBJ1-2; D remains unclear. The germline V gene encodes CDR1 SGDLS and CDR2 YYNGEE. V lost 0 bases and J 8 bases, leaving 11 bases between the germline ends. This CDR3 has 13 amino acids. Written as DNA, the CDR3 is TGTGCCAGCAGCGTAGCCCAGACTATGGGCTACACCTTC. Amino acids: CASSVAQTMGYTF.

The chain couples TRBV27 to TRBJ2-4; weak D call: TRBD2 (5 bases). V lost 5 bases, J lost 5 bases, and 16 bases lay in between. Germline CDR1 MNHEY, CDR2 SMNVEV (reference sequence). The CDR3 is 15 residues long. This CDR3 reads CASSGNRERQNIQYF. The CDR3 DNA reads TGTGCCAGCAGTGGGAACCGGGAACGCCAAAACATTCAGTACTTC.

The chain carries TRBV27 and TRBJ1-2; TRBD1 is a possible D gene (6 bases). The CDR3 totals 13 residues. The germline V gene encodes CDR1 MNHEY and CDR2 SMNVEV (reference sequence). Between the trimmed V and J ends, which lost 6 bases and 6 bases, there was a span of 14 bases. The CDR3 nucleotides read TGTGCCAGCAGCACAGGGTTAGGCGATGGCTACACCTTC. This gives the protein CASSTGLGDGYTF.

The chain combines TRBV9 with TRBJ1-4, with a weak D call TRBD1 (6 bases). Germline assignment: CDR1 SGDLS and CDR2 YYNGEE. The length of the CDR3 is 16 residues. V was trimmed by 1 base and J by 1 base, leaving 11 bases between them. CDR3 DNA sequence: TGTGCCAGCAGCGTAAGGGCAGGGGTAACTAATGAAAAACTGTTTTTT. Its translation: CASSVRAGVTNEKLFF.

The chain combines TRBV5-4 with TRBJ1-1, with 8 bases aligning to TRBD1. Trimming removed 5 bases from V and 0 bases from J; junction bases left unmatched: 12. Germline values: CDR1 SGHNT, CDR2 YYREEE (reference sequence). There are 17 residues in the CDR3. In DNA form, the CDR3 reads TGTGCCAGCAGTCGGACAGGGAAACACTCTTTGAACACTGAAGCTTTCTTT. It translates to CASSRTGKHSLNTEAFF.

This sequence joins TRBV10-3 and TRBJ2-3; 10 bases are shared with TRBD2. Germline CDR1 ENHRY, CDR2 SYGVKD. There are 14 residues in the CDR3. The junction had 7 bases not matched to a gene; V was cut back by 5 bases and J by 8 bases. The CDR3 is CAISPLAGAPTQYF. The CDR3 coding sequence is TGTGCCATCAGTCCCCTAGCGGGGGCTCCTACGCAGTATTTT.

The J gene is TRBJ2-6, the V gene TRBV14; D remains ambiguous. This CDR3 is 17 amino acids long. Deletions cut 0 bases from V and 0 bases from J, with 9 bases between. Per germline, CDR1 SGHDN and CDR2 FVKESK. The CDR3 nucleotides are TGTGCCAGCAGCCAAGATCTAGTACTCTCTGGGGCCAACGTCCTGACTTTC. Translation gives CASSQDLVLSGANVLTF.

The chain uses TRBV19 and TRBJ1-2, with D perhaps TRBD1 (5 bases). The CDR3 consists of 12 residues. V lost 7 bases to trimming and J lost 8 bases, with 14 bases between them. Germline-derived CDR1 and CDR2 are LNHDA and SQIVND (reference sequence). The CDR3 protein is CASKGIGYGYTF. CDR3 sequence (DNA): TGTGCCAGTAAGGGGATTGGGTACGGCTACACCTTC.

The chain couples TRBV6-6 to TRBJ2-7; 7 positions match TRBD1. The CDR3 contains 16 residues. Germline V lookup: CDR1 MNHNY, CDR2 SVGAGI (reference sequence). The trim removed 2 bases at V and 4 bases at J, leaving 11 bases unmatched. The DNA for the CDR3 is TGTGCCAGCAGTTACCAGGACAGGATCGGCGGGTACGAGCAGTACTTC. Encoded protein: CASSYQDRIGGYEQYF.

The CDR3 sequence: CASSLGGQTYEQYF. Here the CDR3 DNA reads TGCGCCAGCAGCTTGGGGGGGCAGACCTACGAGCAGTACTTC. J is TRBJ2-5 and V is TRBV5-1; D may be TRBD1 (6 bases). Gene TRBJ2-7 matches the end of the DNA better, so the J call may be wrong. This CDR3 spans 14 amino acids. Germline CDR1 SGHRS, CDR2 YFSETQ.

This chain connects TRBV7-9 to TRBJ1-5, with unresolved D. The ends were cut back, 5 bases at V and 5 bases at J, with 13 bases in the middle. Per the germline V gene, CDR1 is SEHNR and CDR2 is FQNEAQ (reference sequence). The CDR3 is 14 residues long. The CDR3 spells CASSRNPADQPQHF. The CDR3 DNA follows: TGTGCCAGCAGCCGTAATCCCGCGGATCAGCCCCAGCATTTT.

The rearrangement uses TRBV5-6 and TRBJ2-5; weak D call: TRBD2 (5 bases). Germline CDR1 reads SGHDT; CDR2 reads YYEEEE. Trimming pared 4 bases from V and 4 bases from J, leaving 14 bases between. This CDR3 spans 14 amino acids. This CDR3 reads CASSHTRGRETQYF. CDR3 in DNA: TGTGCCAGCAGCCACACGCGTGGGAGAGAGACCCAGTACTTC.

The CDR3 DNA sequence: TGTGCCAGCAGCGTATCGCGGGACGGCGCAGGACCTAGGTCTGGGGCCAACGTCCTGACTTTC. It is translated as CASSVSRDGAGPRSGANVLTF. V usage is TRBV9 and J usage is TRBJ2-6, with D possibly matching TRBD2 (6 bases). CDR1 is SGDLS and CDR2 is YYNGEE in the germline V gene. Deletions cut 1 base from V and 1 base from J, with 24 bases between. The CDR3 has 21 residues.

The chain couples TRBV6-5 to TRBJ2-1, with TRBD2 identical over 11 bases. V shed 2 bases and J 5 bases; nucleotides not matched to a gene: 5. CDR3 length equals 16 residues. The germline V gene encodes CDR1 MNHEY and CDR2 SVGAGI. CDR3 residues: CASSYAGTSGDNEQFF. CDR3 sequence (DNA): TGTGCCAGCAGTTACGCCGGGACTAGCGGAGACAATGAGCAGTTCTTC.

The V and J genes are TRBV6-5 and TRBJ1-1; tentatively, D is TRBD1 (6 bases). V lost 2 bases to trimming and J lost 0 bases, with 13 bases between them. Germline CDR1 and CDR2: MNHEY and SVGAGI. The CDR3 extends over 16 amino acids. This chain's CDR3 is CASSYDFGTLNTEAFF. The CDR3 nucleotides read TGTGCCAGCAGTTACGACTTCGGGACACTGAACACTGAAGCTTTCTTT.

The gene calls are TRBV19 and TRBJ1-5, with D possibly matching TRBD1 (5 bases). This CDR3 comprises 14 residues. Trimming shortened V by 6 bases and J by 4 bases, and 13 bases separated the two germline ends. Germline CDR1 is LNHDA and CDR2 is SQIVND (reference sequence). This CDR3 is CASSTGGGNQPQHF. The DNA of the CDR3 is TGTGCCAGTAGCACGGGTGGGGGGAATCAGCCCCAGCATTTT.

The chain uses TRBV4-3 and TRBJ1-5; D ambiguous. The CDR3 runs to 15 residues. Germline CDR1 and CDR2: LGHNA and YSLEER. V was clipped by 4 bases and J by 2 bases, with 12 bases between them. The CDR3 DNA reads TGCGCCAGCAGCCCAAGACCCCAGGGCAATCAGCCCCAGCATTTT. Its protein is CASSPRPQGNQPQHF.

The chain recombines TRBV19 with TRBJ2-1; 13 bases match TRBD2. The CDR3 consists of 15 residues. V was clipped by 8 bases and J by 7 bases; unmatched bases: 8. CDR1 and CDR2 from the germline V gene are LNHDA and SQIVND (reference sequence). The CDR3: CASWTSGSPGNEQFF. The DNA of the CDR3 is TGTGCCAGTTGGACTAGCGGGAGTCCTGGGAATGAGCAGTTCTTC.

The chain joins TRBV18 to TRBJ1-2; the D is unclear. This CDR3 has 14 amino acids. Between the trimmed V and J ends, which lost 3 bases and 1 base, there was a span of 9 bases. Germline V gene data show CDR1 as KGHSH and CDR2 as LQKENI. The chain's CDR3 is CASSPAGSNYGYTF. The CDR3 DNA follows: TGTGCCAGCTCACCTGCGGGGAGTAACTATGGCTACACCTTC.

This chain connects TRBV5-1 to TRBJ1-1, with TRBD1 identical over 7 bases. Germline loops: CDR1 SGHRS, CDR2 YFSETQ. The CDR3 contains 14 residues. Trimming removed 2 bases from V and 1 base from J; junction bases left unmatched: 2. The CDR3 protein is CASSFGQENTEAFF. The CDR3 DNA follows: TGCGCCAGCAGCTTCGGACAGGAGAACACTGAAGCTTTCTTT.

The chain combines TRBV19 with TRBJ1-5; 8 nucleotides line up with TRBD1. Per the germline V gene, CDR1 is LNHDA and CDR2 is SQIVND (reference sequence). Trimming cost V 5 bases and J 5 bases; bases outside gene matches: 5. This CDR3 comprises 14 residues. The CDR3: CASSWTGSDQPQHF. CDR3 in DNA: TGTGCCAGTAGTTGGACAGGGTCGGATCAGCCCCAGCATTTT. Based on the CDR3 plus reference TRBV19 and TRBJ1-5, the full variable domain is DGGITQSPKYLFRKEGQNVTLSCEQNLNHDAMYWYRQDPGQGLRLIYYSQIVNDFQKGDIAEGYSVSREKKESFPLTVTSAQKNPTAFYLCASSWTGSDQPQHFGDGTRLSIL.

The chain couples TRBV29-1 to TRBJ1-4; the D gene is possibly TRBD1 (6 bases). Trimming left V 6 bases short and J 7 bases short, with 15 bases between. The CDR3 is 13 residues long. CDR1 is SQVTM, CDR2 ANQGSEA, per germline. CDR3 loop: CSVAEQGREKLFF. In DNA, the CDR3 is TGCAGCGTGGCCGAACAGGGCCGTGAAAAACTGTTTTTT.